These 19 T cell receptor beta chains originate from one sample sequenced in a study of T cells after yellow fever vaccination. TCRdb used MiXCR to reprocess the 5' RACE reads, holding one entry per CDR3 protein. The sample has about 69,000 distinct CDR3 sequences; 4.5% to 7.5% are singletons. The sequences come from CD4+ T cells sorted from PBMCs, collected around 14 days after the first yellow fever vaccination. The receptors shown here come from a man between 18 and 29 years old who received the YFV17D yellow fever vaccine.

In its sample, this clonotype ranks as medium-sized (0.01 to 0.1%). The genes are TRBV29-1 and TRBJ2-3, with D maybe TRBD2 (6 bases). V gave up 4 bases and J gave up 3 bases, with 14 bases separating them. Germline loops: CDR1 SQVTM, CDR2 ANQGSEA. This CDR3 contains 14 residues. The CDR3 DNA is TGCAGCGTTGGAATTAGCGGAAGGACAGATACGCAGTATTTT. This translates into CSVGISGRTDTQYF.

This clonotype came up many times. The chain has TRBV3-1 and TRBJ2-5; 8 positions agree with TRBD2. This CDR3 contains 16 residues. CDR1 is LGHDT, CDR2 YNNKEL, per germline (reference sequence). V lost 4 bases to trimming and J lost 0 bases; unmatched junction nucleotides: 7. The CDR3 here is CASSPGIAGYQETQYF. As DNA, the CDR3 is TGTGCCAGCAGCCCCGGGATAGCGGGGTACCAAGAGACCCAGTACTTC.

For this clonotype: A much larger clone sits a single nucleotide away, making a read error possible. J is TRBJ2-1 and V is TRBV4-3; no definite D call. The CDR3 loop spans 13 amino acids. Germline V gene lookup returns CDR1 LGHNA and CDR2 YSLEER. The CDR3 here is CASGQGIYNEQFF. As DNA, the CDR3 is TGCGCCAGCGGCCAAGGTATTTACAATGAGCAGTTCTTC.

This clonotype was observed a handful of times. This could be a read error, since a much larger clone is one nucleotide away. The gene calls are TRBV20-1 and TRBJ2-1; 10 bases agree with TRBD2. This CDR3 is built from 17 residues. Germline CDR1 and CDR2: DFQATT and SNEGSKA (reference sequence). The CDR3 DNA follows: TGCTGTGCTAGAGTTAGCGGGGGGCCGGGCTCCTACAATGAGCAGTTCTTC. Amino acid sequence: CCARVSGGPGSYNEQFF.

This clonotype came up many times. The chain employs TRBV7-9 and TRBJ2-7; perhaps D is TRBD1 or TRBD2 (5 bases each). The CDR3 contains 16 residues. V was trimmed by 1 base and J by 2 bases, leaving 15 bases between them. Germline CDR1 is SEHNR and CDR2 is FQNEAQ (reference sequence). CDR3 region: CASSLDPGPDTYEQYV. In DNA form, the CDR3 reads TGTGCCAGCAGCTTAGATCCGGGGCCTGATACCTACGAGCAGTACGTC.

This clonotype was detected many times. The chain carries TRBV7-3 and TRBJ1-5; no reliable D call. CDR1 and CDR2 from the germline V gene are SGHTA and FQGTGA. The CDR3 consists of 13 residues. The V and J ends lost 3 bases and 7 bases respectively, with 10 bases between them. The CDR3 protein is CASSFQFRQPQHF. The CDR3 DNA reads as TGTGCCAGCAGCTTTCAGTTTAGGCAGCCCCAGCATTTT.

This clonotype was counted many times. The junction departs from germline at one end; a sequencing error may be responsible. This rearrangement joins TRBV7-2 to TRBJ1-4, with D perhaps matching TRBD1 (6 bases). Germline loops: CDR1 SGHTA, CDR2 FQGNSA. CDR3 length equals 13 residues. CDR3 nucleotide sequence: TGTGCCAGCAGCTCGGGACATAATGGAAAACTGTTTTTT. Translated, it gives CASSSGHNGKLFF.

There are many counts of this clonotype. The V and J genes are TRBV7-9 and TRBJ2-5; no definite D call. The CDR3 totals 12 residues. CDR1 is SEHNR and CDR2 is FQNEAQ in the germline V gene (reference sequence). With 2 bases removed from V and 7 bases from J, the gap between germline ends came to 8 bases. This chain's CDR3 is CASSLRTATQYF. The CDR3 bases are TGTGCCAGCAGCTTAAGGACCGCGACCCAGTACTTC.

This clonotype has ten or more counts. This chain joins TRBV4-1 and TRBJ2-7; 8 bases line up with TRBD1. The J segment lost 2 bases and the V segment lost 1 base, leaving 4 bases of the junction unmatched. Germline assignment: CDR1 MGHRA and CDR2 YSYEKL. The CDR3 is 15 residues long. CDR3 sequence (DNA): TGCGCCAGCAGCCAAGGGTTGGGACAGGCCTACGAGCAGTACTTC. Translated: CASSQGLGQAYEQYF.

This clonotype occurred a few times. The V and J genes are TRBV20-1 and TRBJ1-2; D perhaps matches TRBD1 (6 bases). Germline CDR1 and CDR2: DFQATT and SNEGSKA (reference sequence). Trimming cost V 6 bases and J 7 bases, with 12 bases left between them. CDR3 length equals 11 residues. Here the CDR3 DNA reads TGCAGTGCGCGGGGGGCCGGTGGCTACACCTTC. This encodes CSARGAGGYTF.

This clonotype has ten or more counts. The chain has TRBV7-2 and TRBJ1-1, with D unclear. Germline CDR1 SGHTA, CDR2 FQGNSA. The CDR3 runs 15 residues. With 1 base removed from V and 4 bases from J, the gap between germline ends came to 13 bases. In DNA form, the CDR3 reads TGTGCCAGCAGCTTAGTGGCGGGAGGAGGCACTGAAGCTTTCTTT. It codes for CASSLVAGGGTEAFF.

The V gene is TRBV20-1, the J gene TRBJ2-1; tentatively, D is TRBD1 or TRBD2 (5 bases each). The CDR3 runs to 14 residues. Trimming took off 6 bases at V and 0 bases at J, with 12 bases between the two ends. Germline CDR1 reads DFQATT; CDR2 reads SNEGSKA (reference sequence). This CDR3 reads CSAGWGSSYNEQFF. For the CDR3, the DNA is TGCAGTGCGGGGTGGGGGAGCTCCTACAATGAGCAGTTCTTC.

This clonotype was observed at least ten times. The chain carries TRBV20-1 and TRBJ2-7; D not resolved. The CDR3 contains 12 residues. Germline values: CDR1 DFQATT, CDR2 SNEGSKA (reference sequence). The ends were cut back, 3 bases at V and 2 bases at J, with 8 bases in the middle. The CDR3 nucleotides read TGCAGTGCTAGTGGGGTTACCTACGAGCAGTACTTC. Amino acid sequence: CSASGVTYEQYF.

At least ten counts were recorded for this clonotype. The CDR3 sequence is CASSSLAGGFRTQYF. The CDR3 coding sequence is TGTGCCAGCTCAAGTCTAGCGGGGGGGTTTAGGACCCAGTACTTC. The rearrangement joins TRBV28 to TRBJ2-5; 12 bases align to TRBD2. CDR3 size: 15 residues. The germline CDR1 and CDR2 sequences are MDHEN and SYDVKM. The trim removed 8 bases at V and 7 bases at J, leaving 11 bases unmatched. The full variable domain, in which reference TRBV28 and TRBJ2-5 provide the parts outside the CDR3, is DVKVTQSSRYLVKRTGEKVFLECVQDMDHENMFWYRQDPGLGLRLIYFSYDVKMKEKGDIPEGYSVSREKKERFSLILESASTNQTSMYLCASSSLAGGFRTQYFGPGTRLLVL.

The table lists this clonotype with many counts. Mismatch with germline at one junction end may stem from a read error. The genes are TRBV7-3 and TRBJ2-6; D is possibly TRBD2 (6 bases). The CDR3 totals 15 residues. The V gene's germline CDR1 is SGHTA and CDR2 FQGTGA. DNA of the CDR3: TGCGCCAGCAGCTTGGGAGGCGGTGGGGCCAACGTCCTGACTTTC. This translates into CASSLGGGGANVLTF.

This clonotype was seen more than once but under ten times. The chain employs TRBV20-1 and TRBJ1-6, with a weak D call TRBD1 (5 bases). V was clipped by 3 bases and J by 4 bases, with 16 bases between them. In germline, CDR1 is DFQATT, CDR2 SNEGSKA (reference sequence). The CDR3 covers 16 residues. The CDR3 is CSASWAGGMYNSPLHF. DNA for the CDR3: TGCAGTGCTAGTTGGGCCGGGGGGATGTATAATTCACCCCTCCACTTT.

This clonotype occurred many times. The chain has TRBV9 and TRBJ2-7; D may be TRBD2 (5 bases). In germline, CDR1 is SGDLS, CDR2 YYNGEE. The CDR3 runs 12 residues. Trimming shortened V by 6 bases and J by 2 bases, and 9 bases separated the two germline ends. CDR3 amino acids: CASNPGAYEQYV. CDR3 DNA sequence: TGTGCCAGCAACCCCGGGGCCTACGAGCAGTACGTC.

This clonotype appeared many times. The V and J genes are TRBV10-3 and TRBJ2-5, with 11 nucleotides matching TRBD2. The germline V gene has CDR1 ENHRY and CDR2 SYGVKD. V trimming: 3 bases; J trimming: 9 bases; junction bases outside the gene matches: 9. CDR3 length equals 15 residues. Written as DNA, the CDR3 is TGTGCCATCAGTGATCTTTCGGGACTAGCGGCTCCCCAGTACTTC. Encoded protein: CAISDLSGLAAPQYF.

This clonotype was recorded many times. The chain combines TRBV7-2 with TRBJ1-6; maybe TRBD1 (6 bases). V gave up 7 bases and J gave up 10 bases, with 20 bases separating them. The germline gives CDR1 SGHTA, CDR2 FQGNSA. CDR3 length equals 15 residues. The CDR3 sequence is CASTTDRRGLSPLHF. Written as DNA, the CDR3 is TGTGCCAGCACGACGGACAGACGGGGCCTCTCACCCCTCCACTTT.